A single sample is the source of the 18 T cell receptor beta chains below, sequenced in a study of metastatic and nonmetastatic thyroid tumors. TCRdb reanalyzed the PCR reads with MiXCR. Among some 20,000 clones listed, approximately 17% were seen once. There were no patients who had received any treatment before thyroid surgery. Specimen: blood. All receptors derive from a male donor with papillary thyroid cancer or a benign thyroid nodule (not recorded which). Some clones in this sample may be carry-over from other donors' samples.

This clone was seen repeatedly, ten times or more. The chain uses TRBV6-6 and TRBJ1-4; no clear D. The CDR3 is 17 amino acids. V was clipped by 0 bases and J by 3 bases, with 14 bases between them. The germline CDR1 and CDR2 sequences are MNHNY and SVGAGI (reference sequence). The CDR3 here is CASSYSLLDTPNEKLFF. CDR3 DNA: TGTGCCAGCAGTTACTCGCTCCTCGACACGCCTAATGAAAAACTGTTTTTT.

The CDR3 loop is CASSPSNINYGYTF. Here the CDR3 DNA reads TGTGCCAGCAGCCCCTCGAACATTAACTATGGCTACACCTTC. The rearrangement uses TRBV7-6 and TRBJ1-2; D gene unclear. This CDR3 has 14 residues. V was cut by 5 bases and J by 1 base, with 11 bases left in between. In germline, CDR1 is SGHVS, CDR2 FNYEAQ.

This clone is termed medium-sized. The gene calls are TRBV5-1 and TRBJ1-6, with D possibly being TRBD1 (5 bases). Germline CDR1 SGHRS, CDR2 YFSETQ. CDR3 length: 15 residues. V was shortened by 4 bases and J by 12 bases, with 20 bases between the two germline ends. The CDR3 protein is CASSPNGHPSQPLHF. For the CDR3, the DNA is TGCGCCAGCAGCCCGAATGGACACCCTAGTCAACCCCTCCACTTT.

There are many counts of this clone. This rearrangement joins TRBV25-1 to TRBJ2-4, with D perhaps matching TRBD2 (6 bases). The V and J ends lost 4 bases and 6 bases respectively, with 13 bases between them. CDR3 size: 14 residues. Per germline, CDR1 MGHDK and CDR2 SYGVNS. CDR3 protein: CASSGAGSLNIQYF. CDR3 DNA: TGTGCCAGCAGTGGGGCGGGGAGTTTAAACATTCAGTACTTC. The full variable domain, completed using reference TRBV25-1 and TRBJ2-4, is EADIYQTPRYLVIGTGKKITLECSQTMGHDKMYWYQQDPGMELHLIHYSYGVNSTEKGDLSSESTVSRIRTEHFPLTLESARPSHTSQYLCASSGAGSLNIQYFGAGTRLSVL.

This clone was picked up many times. The chain uses TRBV11-2 and TRBJ2-1; D is perhaps TRBD2 (6 bases). This CDR3 is built from 16 residues. V lost 5 bases and J lost 9, with 23 bases in between. Germline CDR1 and CDR2: SGHAT and FQNNGV. DNA for the CDR3: TGTGCCAGCAGCCTACGGGAGAGGGTTAAGTGGGGTGAGCAGTTCTTC. As protein: CASSLRERVKWGEQFF.

This clone was detected only a few times. The chain joins TRBV20-1 to TRBJ2-7, with 10 bases aligning to TRBD2. CDR3 length: 14 residues. Looked up from germline, CDR1 is DFQATT and CDR2 is SNEGSKA (reference sequence). J gave up 7 bases and V 1 base, and 7 bases lay outside the gene matches. The CDR3 nucleotides read TGCAGTGCTAGAGTAGCGGGAGGAATGGGGGAGCAGTACTTC. Translation gives CSARVAGGMGEQYF.

This clone was picked up many times. This chain connects TRBV19 to TRBJ1-3, with TRBD1 identical over 8 bases. This CDR3 has 14 amino acids. Germline V gene lookup returns CDR1 LNHDA and CDR2 SQIVND (reference sequence). V shed 5 bases, J shed 4 bases, and the junction held 4 bases outside the gene matches. In DNA form, the CDR3 reads TGTGCCAGTAGTTCAGGGGGCGGAGGAAACACCATATATTTT. This sequence encodes CASSSGGGGNTIYF.

This clone was counted ten times or more. The chain employs TRBV7-6 and TRBJ2-5, with D possibly TRBD1 on 6 matching bases. Germline CDR1 reads SGHVS; CDR2 reads FNYEAQ. Trimming removed 5 bases from V and 1 base from J, with 17 bases in between. The CDR3 length is 16 residues. The CDR3 DNA follows: TGTGCCAGCAGCCCCCCCCGGGACACTTCCCAAGAGACCCAGTACTTC. Protein sequence: CASSPPRDTSQETQYF.

This rearrangement joins TRBV4-1 to TRBJ2-7; 8 nucleotides match TRBD2. V was pared by 2 bases and J by 4 bases, with 7 bases of the junction left unmatched. The length of the CDR3 is 15 residues. Germline V gives CDR1 MGHRA, CDR2 YSYEKL. For the CDR3, the DNA is TGCGCCAGCAGCCAAACCAGCGGGAGTCGGTACGAGCAGTACTTC. Encoded protein: CASSQTSGSRYEQYF.

This clone was observed at least ten times. The V and J genes are TRBV25-1 and TRBJ2-5, with D tentatively TRBD1 or TRBD2 (5 bases each). The V end was cut by 2 bases, the J end by 4 bases, with 11 bases between. The germline CDR1 and CDR2 sequences are MGHDK and SYGVNS. The CDR3 length is 14 residues. The CDR3 here is CASSEGWGLETQYF. For the CDR3, the DNA is TGTGCCAGCAGTGAAGGTTGGGGGTTAGAGACCCAGTACTTC.

This clone came up many times. This chain uses TRBV29-1 with TRBJ2-3; 7 positions match TRBD2. J gave up 4 bases and V 3 bases, and 7 bases lay outside the gene matches. This CDR3 is built from 14 residues. Per germline, CDR1 SQVTM and CDR2 ANQGSEA. The CDR3 DNA sequence: TGCAGCGTTGAGTTGGCGGGAGCTGCAGATACGCAGTATTTT. Translation: CSVELAGAADTQYF.

This clone has ten or more counts. V gene TRBV20-1 combines with J gene TRBJ1-4, with D uncertain. The CDR3 is 13 residues long. Germline V gene data show CDR1 as DFQATT and CDR2 as SNEGSKA (reference sequence). The ends were cut back, 3 bases at V and 7 bases at J, with 12 bases in the middle. The CDR3 region is CSARKRVGEKLFF. CDR3 in DNA: TGCAGTGCTAGGAAGCGGGTTGGTGAAAAACTGTTTTTT.

The table lists this clone with many counts. The J gene is TRBJ2-1, the V gene TRBV9; no firm D call. The ends were cut back, 3 bases at V and 0 bases at J, with 10 bases in the middle. Germline V gives CDR1 SGDLS, CDR2 YYNGEE. The CDR3 runs to 15 residues. The CDR3 region is CASSGTPGSYNEQFF. The CDR3 DNA reads as TGTGCCAGCAGCGGAACCCCGGGCTCCTACAATGAGCAGTTCTTC. Looking up the rest from reference TRBV9 and TRBJ2-1 gives the full variable domain: DSGVTQTPKHLITATGQRVTLRCSPRSGDLSVYWYQQSLDQGLQFLIQYYNGEERAKGNILERFSAQQFPDLHSELNLSSLELGDSALYFCASSGTPGSYNEQFFGPGTRLTVL.

This clone has a count of ten or more. V usage is TRBV11-2 and J usage is TRBJ2-7; 7 bases agree with TRBD1. This CDR3 region has 13 residues. Germline V gives CDR1 SGHAT, CDR2 FQNNGV. J gave up 5 bases and V 5 bases, and 6 bases lay outside the gene matches. The chain's CDR3 is CASSTRQGHEQYF. The CDR3 DNA follows: TGTGCCAGCAGCACCAGACAGGGCCACGAGCAGTACTTC.

This clone was detected ten times or more. The chain recombines TRBV27 with TRBJ2-1, with 9 bases that match TRBD2. V was clipped by 5 bases and J by 5 bases; unmatched bases: 4. There are 14 residues in the CDR3. Germline-derived CDR1 and CDR2 are MNHEY and SMNVEV (reference sequence). CDR3 amino acids: CASSSLAGNNEQFF. The DNA of the CDR3 is TGTGCCAGCAGTAGCCTAGCGGGAAACAATGAGCAGTTCTTC.

By proportion, this clone is medium-sized. The chain combines TRBV20-1 with TRBJ1-5; 9 nucleotides agree with TRBD1. The CDR3 length is 14 residues. Per the germline V gene, CDR1 is DFQATT and CDR2 is SNEGSKA (reference sequence). The V and J ends lost 6 bases and 5 bases, in that order; junction bases with no gene match: 8. CDR3 sequence: CSADGTGSYQPQHF. CDR3 nucleotide sequence: TGCAGTGCCGACGGGACAGGGAGTTATCAGCCCCAGCATTTT.

This clone was recorded many times. The chain recombines TRBV20-1 with TRBJ2-5; D is perhaps TRBD2 (6 bases). Per germline, CDR1 DFQATT and CDR2 SNEGSKA (reference sequence). V lost 4 bases, J lost 3 bases, and 18 bases lay in between. The CDR3 length is 15 residues. The DNA of the CDR3 is TGCAGTGCTAAGAACTGGGACTTCGGGGAAGAGACCCAGTACTTC. This sequence encodes CSAKNWDFGEETQYF.

This clone has a count of ten or more. This chain uses TRBV6-5 with TRBJ2-2; D gene ambiguous. The CDR3 runs 14 residues. Germline CDR1 and CDR2: MNHEY and SVGAGI. V dropped 1 base and J dropped 5 bases, with 8 bases sitting between them. The CDR3 loop is CASSYWDRTGELFF. As DNA, the CDR3 is TGTGCCAGCAGTTACTGGGATCGGACCGGGGAGCTGTTTTTT.